This T cell receptor beta chain is drawn from a study of T-cell reconstitution after alpha-beta-depleted transplantation in children. Germline values: CDR1 LGHDT, CDR2 YNNKEL (reference sequence). V lost 5 bases and J lost 0; bases outside the gene matches: 4. The CDR3 runs 15 residues. Preparing the TCRbeta library involved the use of unique molecular identifiers. TCRdb redid the calling of the PCR reads with MiXCR, one entry per CDR3 protein. Among some 490,000 distinct CDR3 sequences listed, roughly an eighth were seen once. The clonotype was recovered from a human donor who donated a stem cell graft to a child with combined immunodeficiency. The chain has TRBV3-1 and TRBJ2-1; TRBD1 aligns across 7 bases. The source was PBMCs from the stem cell graft donor, collected from the stem cell graft. CDR3 in DNA: TGTGCCAGCAGCAAGACAGGGAACTCCTACAATGAGCAGTTCTTC. Translated, it gives CASSKTGNSYNEQFF.